This T cell receptor (beta chain) is from a study of blood T cells in healthy people across ages. Turning to the study itself: Template switching picked up about one barcoded beta molecule for each two T cells. Regarding the study as a whole: Aged donors had fewer naive CD4+ cells and lower diversity than long-lived donors.

Comment on this clonotype: Its antigen is undetermined.

Primers used in a second PCR of about 6 to 11 cycles were a sample-barcoded 5' primer and a J-beta primer mix. One entry per CDR3 protein, called by TCRdb with MiXCR from the 5' RACE reads. The sample holds roughly 800,000 distinct CDR3 sequences, 55% to 70% seen once. The length of the CDR3 is 13 residues. The V end was cut by 8 bases, the J end by 0 bases, with 14 bases between. The V gene's germline CDR1 is SQVTM and CDR2 ANQGSEA. Sequencing was done on a sample of blood. This clonotype was sampled from a young man in good health. V and J are TRBV29-1 and TRBJ2-7; a weak D match, TRBD2 (6 bases). CDR3 sequence (DNA): TGCAGCTCCCGGGACTCAAGCTCCTACGAGCAGTACTTC. This gives the protein CSSRDSSSYEQYF.